Following are 30 T cell receptor beta chains from one sample sequenced in a study of shared clonotypes between healthy human individuals. Measured with immunoSEQ multiplex PCR; TCRdb has only the in-frame clones, and not every one. The sample includes about 2.4 million clones, over 85% of them seen just once. The sequencing sample was made of naive CD4+ T cells sorted from blood. Subset specified: CD45RA+ positively selected. These receptor sequences come from a man in his late teens or twenties in good health.

V usage is TRBV5-6 and J usage is TRBJ2-7; the D gene could be TRBD1 or TRBD2 (5 bases each). Trimming removed 4 bases from V and 7 bases from J, with 30 bases in between. The germline V gene has CDR1 SGHDT and CDR2 YYEEEE. The CDR3 consists of 18 residues. The chain's CDR3 is CASSPGFGVGDETGEQYF. CDR3 coding DNA: TGTGCCAGCAGCCCCGGGTTCGGGGTGGGGGATGAGACGGGGGAGCAGTACTTC.

The V gene is TRBV5-1, the J gene TRBJ2-5, with TRBD1 as a possible D gene (6 bases). The V gene lost 4 bases and the J gene lost 5 bases, with 18 bases spanning the gap. The CDR3 consists of 15 residues. Looked up from germline, CDR1 is SGHRS and CDR2 is YFSETQ. The DNA for the CDR3 is TGCGCCAGCAGCCCGCAAGGGGGTCAGGTGGAGACCCAGTACTTC. Protein: CASSPQGGQVETQYF. Combining the CDR3 with reference TRBV5-1 and TRBJ2-5 gives the whole variable domain KAGVTQTPRYLIKTRGQQVTLSCSPISGHRSVSWYQQTPGQGLQFLFEYFSETQRNKGNFPGRFSGRQFSNSRSEMNVSTLELGDSALYLCASSPQGGQVETQYFGPGTRLLVL.

The chain recombines TRBV29-1 with TRBJ1-1, with D tentatively TRBD1 (6 bases). CDR3 length: 14 residues. Trimming removed 5 bases at V and 7 bases at J, with 20 bases between. Germline loops: CDR1 SQVTM, CDR2 ANQGSEA. CDR3 protein: CSVQLGALRDEAFF. CDR3 nucleotide sequence: TGCAGCGTTCAGCTGGGGGCGCTAAGGGATGAAGCTTTCTTT. Together with reference TRBV29-1 and TRBJ1-1, the CDR3 gives the full variable domain: SAVISQKPSRDICQRGTSLTIQCQVDSQVTMMFWYRQQPGQSLTLIATANQGSEATYESGFVIDKFPISRPNLTFSTLTVSNMSPEDSSIYLCSVQLGALRDEAFFGQGTRLTVV.

This clone occurred once. This sequence joins TRBV2 and TRBJ2-1; no clear D. V dropped 3 bases and J dropped 5 bases, with 2 bases sitting between them. Germline V gene sequence: CDR1 SNHLY, CDR2 FYNNEI. The CDR3 loop spans 11 amino acids. CDR3 nucleotides: TGTGCCAGCAGTGATAACAATGAGCAGTTCTTC. Its protein is CASSDNNEQFF.

CDR3 residues: CASSLTGGGRETQYF. The CDR3 DNA reads as TGTGCCAGCAGCTTGACAGGGGGCGGAAGGGAGACCCAGTACTTC. The chain couples TRBV25-1 to TRBJ2-5, with 10 bases identical to TRBD1. V shed 6 bases, J shed 5 bases, and the junction held 9 bases outside the gene matches. The CDR3 runs 15 residues. The V gene's germline CDR1 is MGHDK and CDR2 SYGVNS. The variable domain in full, completed from reference TRBV25-1 and TRBJ2-5, reads EADIYQTPRYLVIGTGKKITLECSQTMGHDKMYWYQQDPGMELHLIHYSYGVNSTEKGDLSSESTVSRIRTEHFPLTLESARPSHTSQYLCASSLTGGGRETQYFGPGTRLLVL.

The chain couples TRBV2 to TRBJ1-1; perhaps TRBD1 as D (5 bases). CDR1 is SNHLY and CDR2 is FYNNEI in the germline V gene. V lost 1 base and J 1 base, leaving 16 bases between the germline ends. The CDR3 has 17 amino acids. The CDR3, as DNA: TGTGCCAGCAGTGAAGAGGTCCTCTCCGGGGCGAACACTGAAGCTTTCTTT. This translates into CASSEEVLSGANTEAFF.

The chain links TRBV25-1 to TRBJ2-1; 10 nucleotides line up with TRBD1. J lost 3 bases, V lost 5 bases, and 4 bases had no gene match. Germline V CDR1 and CDR2: MGHDK, SYGVNS. The CDR3 runs to 15 residues. CDR3 in amino acids: CASSRGTGVYNEQFF. CDR3 bases: TGTGCCAGCAGTAGGGGGACAGGGGTCTACAATGAGCAGTTCTTC.

The chain has TRBV27 and TRBJ2-3; D unclear. V gave up 5 bases and J gave up 0 bases, with 9 bases separating them. The V gene's germline CDR1 is MNHEY and CDR2 SMNVEV (reference sequence). The CDR3 spans 14 residues. This CDR3 reads CASSTVASTDTQYF. The CDR3 DNA reads TGTGCCAGCAGTACAGTTGCTAGCACAGATACGCAGTATTTT.

This sequence joins TRBV11-3 and TRBJ2-3, with D unclear. The CDR3 loop spans 13 amino acids. Germline V CDR1 and CDR2: SGHNT, YENEEA. Trimming stripped 7 bases from V and 0 bases from J, with 8 bases between. The CDR3 DNA sequence: TGTGCCAGCACCAGCAGTAGCACAGATACGCAGTATTTT. Protein sequence: CASTSSSTDTQYF.

The chain couples TRBV19 to TRBJ2-2, with 7 bases lining up with TRBD2. The CDR3 spans 15 residues. CDR1 and CDR2 (germline): LNHDA, SQIVND (reference sequence). V shed 8 bases and J 4 bases; nucleotides not matched to a gene: 10. This CDR3 is CASHPRGEGTGELFF. The CDR3 region has the DNA TGTGCCAGTCACCCCCGGGGGGAGGGCACCGGGGAGCTGTTTTTT.

The genes are TRBV6-5 and TRBJ1-1; unclear D gene. V was clipped by 3 bases and J by 0 bases, with 11 bases between them. The CDR3 spans 15 residues. Germline CDR1 is MNHEY and CDR2 is SVGAGI. Here the CDR3 reads CASSYGRSLNTEAFF. In DNA form, the CDR3 reads TGTGCCAGCAGTTATGGGAGATCGTTGAACACTGAAGCTTTCTTT.

This chain joins TRBV5-5 and TRBJ2-5; 9 bases align to TRBD1. CDR3 size: 16 residues. V trimming: 0 bases; J trimming: 2 bases; junction bases outside the gene matches: 5. The germline V gene has CDR1 SGHKS and CDR2 YYEKEE (reference sequence). CDR3 sequence: CASSLALTGGQETQYF. CDR3 DNA: TGTGCCAGCAGCTTGGCCCTGACAGGGGGGCAAGAGACCCAGTACTTC.

The chain combines TRBV6-5 with TRBJ2-7; D remains ambiguous. Germline values: CDR1 MNHEY, CDR2 SVGAGI. This CDR3 is 15 amino acids long. Trimming stripped 0 bases from V and 6 bases from J, with 15 bases between. CDR3 DNA sequence: TGTGCCAGCAGTTACTCCCTGCAGGCCCCCCGCGAGCAGTACTTC. It translates to CASSYSLQAPREQYF.

The V gene is TRBV7-3, the J gene TRBJ2-5; no firm D call. The germline gives CDR1 SGHTA, CDR2 FQGTGA. The CDR3 length is 16 residues. Trimming removed 5 bases from V and 5 bases from J, with 21 bases in between. The CDR3: CASSLNGRRLGETQYF. The CDR3 region has the DNA TGTGCCAGCAGCCTAAACGGACGGAGACTTGGGGAGACCCAGTACTTC.

The genes are TRBV18 and TRBJ2-2; D not certain. This CDR3 is built from 14 residues. The germline CDR1 and CDR2 sequences are KGHSH and LQKENI. With 3 bases removed from V and 5 bases from J, the gap between germline ends came to 10 bases. The CDR3 is CASSPSILTGELFF. Written as DNA, the CDR3 is TGTGCCAGCTCACCTTCTATTCTAACCGGGGAGCTGTTTTTT. Combining the CDR3 with reference TRBV18 and TRBJ2-2 gives the whole variable domain NAGVMQNPRHLVRRRGQEARLRCSPMKGHSHVYWYRQLPEEGLKFMVYLQKENIIDESGMPKERFSAEFPKEGPSILRIQQVVRGDSAAYFCASSPSILTGELFFGEGSRLTVL.

The V and J genes are TRBV19 and TRBJ2-2; 11 bases align to TRBD2. The length of the CDR3 is 16 residues. The J segment lost 5 bases and the V segment lost 7 bases, leaving 9 bases of the junction unmatched. Germline-derived CDR1 and CDR2 are LNHDA and SQIVND (reference sequence). The CDR3 here is CASTKLAGVGTGELFF. The CDR3 DNA is TGTGCCAGTACCAAACTAGCGGGAGTAGGTACCGGGGAGCTGTTTTTT.

The rearrangement links TRBV30 to TRBJ1-2, with TRBD1 matching 9 bases. Germline trimming cut 4 bases from V and 7 bases from J; bases unmatched to any gene: 10. CDR1 is GTSNPN and CDR2 is SVGIG in the germline V gene (reference sequence). The CDR3 is 14 residues long. CDR3 loop: CAWTERGTGSGYTF. The CDR3 DNA reads TGTGCCTGGACCGAAAGAGGGACAGGGTCTGGCTACACCTTC. The full variable domain, rest sourced from reference TRBV30 and TRBJ1-2, is SQTIHQWPATLVQPVGSPLSLECTVEGTSNPNLYWYRQAAGRGLQLLFYSVGIGQISSEVPQNLSASRPQDRQFILSSKKLLLSDSGFYLCAWTERGTGSGYTFGSGTRLTVV.

This chain uses TRBV6-5 with TRBJ2-5, with 8 bases identical to TRBD2. The CDR3 totals 15 residues. Per germline, CDR1 MNHEY and CDR2 SVGAGI. V lost 7 bases to trimming and J lost 5 bases; unmatched junction nucleotides: 12. The CDR3 DNA reads TGTGCCAGCACTCGTGAAGCGGGAGTACGCGAGACCCAGTACTTC. It encodes CASTREAGVRETQYF.

The gene calls are TRBV7-9 and TRBJ2-3; perhaps TRBD2 as D (5 bases). From germline, CDR1 is SEHNR and CDR2 FQNEAQ (reference sequence). This CDR3 spans 15 amino acids. Trimming took off 0 bases at V and 6 bases at J, with 13 bases between the two ends. CDR3 amino acids: CASSLALHGEDTQYF. CDR3 nucleotides: TGTGCCAGCAGCTTAGCCTTGCATGGGGAGGATACGCAGTATTTT.

The genes are TRBV5-6 and TRBJ1-1; TRBD1 is a possible D gene (5 bases). The CDR3 is made up of 14 amino acids. V was cut by 1 base and J by 2 bases, with 9 bases left in between. Germline CDR1 reads SGHDT; CDR2 reads YYEEEE. The CDR3 region has the DNA TGTGCCAGCAGCTTGTATGACAGAAACACTGAAGCTTTCTTT. Its protein product is CASSLYDRNTEAFF.

This clone was counted a few times. The rearrangement uses TRBV30 and TRBJ1-1; the D is unclear. Per the germline V gene, CDR1 is GTSNPN and CDR2 is SVGIG (reference sequence). V was shortened by 3 bases and J by 0 bases, with 11 bases between the two germline ends. The CDR3 has 14 amino acids. CDR3 bases: TGTGCCTGGAGCCTAATACCTTTGAACACTGAAGCTTTCTTT. Amino acids: CAWSLIPLNTEAFF. The full variable domain, completed using reference TRBV30 and TRBJ1-1, is SQTIHQWPATLVQPVGSPLSLECTVEGTSNPNLYWYRQAAGRGLQLLFYSVGIGQISSEVPQNLSASRPQDRQFILSSKKLLLSDSGFYLCAWSLIPLNTEAFFGQGTRLTVV.

The chain employs TRBV13 and TRBJ2-7; 11 bases fit TRBD2. The CDR3 covers 16 residues. J lost 5 bases, V lost 5 bases, and 11 bases had no gene match. CDR1 and CDR2 from the germline V gene are PRHDT and FYEKMQ (reference sequence). The CDR3 is CASSHGIAGGWDEQYF. CDR3 bases: TGTGCCAGCAGCCACGGTATAGCGGGAGGGTGGGACGAGCAGTACTTC.

Notes on this clone: The same CDR3 can be traced to other DNA sequences in this sample. The rearrangement uses TRBV18 and TRBJ2-2; 9 positions match TRBD1. The germline gives CDR1 KGHSH, CDR2 LQKENI. The V and J ends lost 1 base and 3 bases, in that order; junction bases with no gene match: 0. The CDR3 has 15 amino acids. The CDR3 loop reads CASSPRQGDTGELFF. CDR3 DNA: TGTGCCAGCTCACCACGACAGGGGGACACCGGGGAGCTGTTTTTT. Based on the CDR3 plus reference TRBV18 and TRBJ2-2, the full variable domain is NAGVMQNPRHLVRRRGQEARLRCSPMKGHSHVYWYRQLPEEGLKFMVYLQKENIIDESGMPKERFSAEFPKEGPSILRIQQVVRGDSAAYFCASSPRQGDTGELFFGEGSRLTVL.

The V gene is TRBV28, the J gene TRBJ1-1, with a tentative D call TRBD1 (6 bases). The ends were cut back, 0 bases at V and 6 bases at J, with 20 bases in the middle. This CDR3 region has 17 residues. Looked up from germline, CDR1 is MDHEN and CDR2 is SYDVKM. This chain's CDR3 is CASSLWGSGGPRAEAFF. CDR3 in DNA: TGTGCCAGCAGTTTATGGGGCAGTGGGGGGCCGCGGGCTGAAGCTTTCTTT.

This rearrangement joins TRBV30 to TRBJ1-6; D gene ambiguous. Germline V lookup: CDR1 GTSNPN, CDR2 SVGIG (reference sequence). The CDR3 loop spans 14 amino acids. CDR3 loop: CAASVGSYNSPLHF. CDR3 in DNA: TGTGCAGCCTCGGTCGGCTCCTATAATTCACCCCTCCACTTT.

The chain is built from TRBV6-5 and TRBJ1-6, with D unclear. Per germline, CDR1 MNHEY and CDR2 SVGAGI. V dropped 4 bases and J dropped 0 bases, with 7 bases sitting between them. The CDR3 is 15 amino acids. CDR3 sequence reads: CASSSSSSYNSPLHF. Here the CDR3 DNA reads TGTGCCAGCAGTTCGAGCAGCTCCTATAATTCACCCCTCCACTTT.

This sequence joins TRBV5-4 and TRBJ1-3; weak D call: TRBD1 (6 bases). CDR1 is SGHNT and CDR2 is YYREEE in the germline V gene (reference sequence). The CDR3 has 15 amino acids. Between the trimmed V and J ends, which lost 4 bases and 3 bases, there was a span of 14 bases. The CDR3 DNA reads TGTGCCAGCAGCAACGGACAGACTGATGGAAACACCATATATTTT. It translates to CASSNGQTDGNTIYF.

The chain couples TRBV5-6 to TRBJ1-6, with D unclear. Trimming left V 0 bases short and J 3 bases short, with 7 bases between. Looked up from germline, CDR1 is SGHDT and CDR2 is YYEEEE. The CDR3 extends over 15 amino acids. The CDR3 DNA reads as TGTGCCAGCAGCTTGGTGGCAGGCTATAATTCACCCCTCCACTTT. Translating gives CASSLVAGYNSPLHF.

The chain combines TRBV5-4 with TRBJ1-1, with 7 bases lining up with TRBD1. V gave up 4 bases and J gave up 4 bases; unmatched junction bases: 4. Germline V gives CDR1 SGHNT, CDR2 YYREEE (reference sequence). The CDR3 is made up of 13 amino acids. The CDR3 here is CASSRQGGTEAFF. For the CDR3, the DNA is TGTGCCAGCAGCCGCCAGGGGGGCACTGAAGCTTTCTTT.

The J gene is TRBJ2-2, the V gene TRBV5-4; 16 bases align to TRBD2. Germline lookup yields CDR1 SGHNT and CDR2 YYREEE (reference sequence). Trimming took 5 bases from V and 6 from J; bases not matched to a gene: 7. CDR3 length: 17 residues. CDR3: CASRRGLAGGQAGELFF. The CDR3 DNA is TGTGCCAGCAGAAGGGGACTAGCGGGAGGGCAAGCCGGGGAGCTGTTTTTT.